A selection of T cell receptor beta chains follows, all from one sample in a study of tumor and adjacent non-tumor tissue in lung cancer. TCRdb redid the calling of the multiplex PCR reads with MiXCR, one entry per CDR3 protein. The sample consists of 100,000 to 120,000 distinct CDR3 sequences, approximately 87% of them appearing once. Sequenced material: lung tumor tissue. These TCRs come from a man aged 65 to 85 with non-small cell lung cancer. Both conserved end residues are part of each CDR3. The D gene is left open where the match is weak. A clone size is listed for some rows: how often the clone was seen (once, few, many), or a class if it is expanded.

d_gene	v_gene	abundance	len	j_gene	CDR3nt	CDR3aa
TRBD2	TRBV20-1	NA	11	TRBJ2-5	TGCAGTATAGCCACGGGGGGTACCCAGTACTTC	CSIATGGTQYF
TRBD2	TRBV29-1	NA	17	TRBJ2-3	TGCAAGGTGCACGGACTAGCGGGAGGAGGGATCACAGATACGCAATATTTT	CKVHGLAGGGITDTQYF
TRBD1	TRBV12-3/TRBV12-4	NA	16	TRBJ1-1	TGTGCCAGCAGTTTAGCGGCAGGGGGCGTGAACAGTGAAGCTTCCTTT	CASSLAAGGVNSEASF
NA	TRBV5-6	NA	14	TRBJ2-5	TGTGCCAGCAGCTGGTACTTCAGGGGAGAGACCCAATATTTC	CASSWYFRGETQYF
NA	TRBV25-1	NA	16	TRBJ1-4	TGTGCCAGCAGTGAATGCCCCGGACGGAATTATGAAAAACTGTTTTTT	CASSECPGRNYEKLFF
NA	TRBV11-2	NA	15	TRBJ2-3	TGTGCCAGCAGCTTAGGGCCCGGCGGTGCAGATAGACAGTATTTT	CASSLGPGGADRQYF
NA	TRBV6-6	NA	15	TRBJ1-5	TGTGCCAGCAGCATCCGGATGTATAGCAATCAGCCCCAGGATTTT	CASSIRMYSNQPQDF
NA	TRBV4-1	NA	13	TRBJ2-2	TGCGCCAGCAGCCAACGGACTCCCGGGGACCTGTTTTTT	CASSQRTPGDLFF
NA	TRBV4-3	NA	17	TRBJ1-2	TGCGCCAGCAGCCAAGACCGGCAACCTTACTTCAACTATGGCTACACCTTC	CASSQDRQPYFNYGYTF
NA	TRBV11-3	NA	16	TRBJ1-1	TGTGCCAGCAGCTTCCGGGACGGAACCTTGAACACTGAAACTTTCTTT	CASSFRDGTLNTETFF
NA	TRBV29-1	many	13	TRBJ1-1	TGCAGCGTTGAGAGGGATTCGAACACTGAAGCTTTCTTT	CSVERDSNTEAFF
TRBD2	TRBV11-3	NA	17	TRBJ2-7	TGTGCCAGCAGCTTAGGGGGCGGGACTACCCTCTCCTACGTGCAGTACTTC	CASSLGGGTTLSYVQYF
NA	TRBV7-8	NA	13	TRBJ1-1	TGTGCCACCAGCTTAGCTTTGGATACTAAAGCTTTCTTT	CATSLALDTKAFF